This T cell receptor (beta chain) was sequenced during a study of cytomegalovirus exposure and HLA in healthy donors. This clone was seen just once. Germline V gene sequence: CDR1 SGHRS, CDR2 YFSETQ. The V and J ends lost 4 bases and 0 bases, in that order; junction bases with no gene match: 10. This CDR3 spans 18 amino acids. The PCR ran on 60 Vbeta and 13 Jbeta primers. Authors' processing steps: An analysis performed later counted 73 million or so unique TCR beta chains (roughly 9.9 million of them shared). Clones were read by immunoSEQ multiplex PCR, and TCRdb kept only the in-frame ones, dropping some. V and J calls and clone size are those listed in that table; D and trimming were worked out from the DNA. The sample carries 150,000 to 170,000 clones, 70% to 80% recorded once.

The sample was PBMCs. V and J are TRBV5-1 and TRBJ2-6, with TRBD1 matching over 7 bases. This TCR was sampled from a man aged 25-40 years in good health and CMV-seropositive. CDR3 in amino acids: CASSPRGQQISGANVLTF. In DNA, the CDR3 is TGCGCCAGCAGCCCGAGGGGACAGCAGATCTCTGGGGCCAACGTCCTGACTTTC.